This TCR beta chain originates from a study of vaccination and CD4 T cells after COVID-19. Cultured CD4+ T cells had their DNA profiled by the Oncomine TCR Beta short-read assay. TCRdb passed the PCR reads through MiXCR, listing each CDR3 protein once. Altogether 9,000 to 10,000 distinct CDR3 sequences are present, around 53% being singletons, with the ten largest covering approximately 20%. On this clonotype itself: Its antigen is still unknown.

This CDR3 comprises 13 residues. Germline V gene data show CDR1 as LNHDA and CDR2 as SQIVND (reference sequence). V lost 3 bases to trimming and J lost 1 base, with 6 bases between them. Regarding treatment: roughly 10-day PBMC culture with coronavirus spike peptide pools or control peptides (ViraFEST assay). The chain has TRBV19 and TRBJ2-5; no clear D gene. Specimen: CD4+ T cells from blood, cultured in vitro. This clonotype was obtained from a human donor who had recovered from COVID-19. CDR3 sequence reads: CASSMGSQETQYF. The CDR3 nucleotides are TGTGCCAGTAGTATGGGTAGCCAAGAGACCCAGTACTTC.